These T cell receptor beta chains were read from a single sample in a study of blood T cell repertoires in COVID-19. TCRdb's copy holds only in-frame clones and misses some; the assay was immunoSEQ multiplex PCR. The sample records roughly 180,000 clones, about 88% being singletons. Material for sequencing was peripheral blood. Receptor source: a woman aged 25 to 39 with active or convalescent COVID-19. CDR3s include the opening cysteine and the closing phenylalanine or tryptophan. The D gene is left open where the match is weak. Expanded clones get a size class; other rows say once, few or many, or leave the size out.

j_call clone_size d_call v_call cdr3_nt cdr3_aa
TRBJ1-2 . TRBD1 TRBV3-1/TRBV3-2 TGTGCCAGCAGCCCACTCGAGGGTACAGGGGATGGCTACACCTTC CASSPLEGTGDGYTF
TRBJ1-5 . TRBD1 TRBV28 TGTGCCAGCAGTTTACGCACTTTGGGACAGCGTTTCTCGCCCCAGCATTTT CASSLRTLGQRFSPQHF
TRBJ1-5 . TRBD1 TRBV7-6 TGTGCCAGCAGTCCAATGGTCGGGACAGCGAATCAGCCCCAGCATTTT CASSPMVGTANQPQHF
TRBJ1-4 . TRBD1 TRBV5-6 TGTGCCAGCAGCTTAATAGGGACAGCAACTAATGAAAAACTGTTTTTT CASSLIGTATNEKLFF
TRBJ1-5 . . TRBV28 TGTGCCAGCAGTTCGCCTGCAGGGTACAATCAGCCCCAGCATTTT CASSSPAGYNQPQHF
TRBJ1-1 . . TRBV29-1 TGCAGCGTTCTACGGGAGAGGCGGAACACTGAAGCTTTCTTT CSVLRERRNTEAFF
TRBJ1-4 . . TRBV7-9 TGTGCCAGCAGCCCCCGGGGAGGGGCCGCCATTAATGAAAAACTGTTTTTT CASSPRGGAAINEKLFF
TRBJ1-5 . . TRBV6-6 TGTGCCAGCAGTGGCGGACAGCAACCATCCAATCAGCCCCAGCATTTT CASSGGQQPSNQPQHF
TRBJ1-1 . . TRBV29-1 TGCAGCGTCGGCCGGGACTGGAACACTGAAGCTTTCTTT CSVGRDWNTEAFF
TRBJ2-2 . . TRBV19 TGTTCAACGGCGGATACTAACACCGGGGAGCTGTTTTTT CSTADTNTGELFF
TRBJ2-3 few . TRBV10-1 TGCGCCAGCAGTGGCACCGAGACAGATACGCAGTATTTT CASSGTETDTQYF
TRBJ1-2 . . TRBV6-1 TGTGCCAGCAGCTCCAATACTCGGAACTATGGCTACACCTTC CASSSNTRNYGYTF
TRBJ2-1 . TRBD2 TRBV10-2 TGCGCCAGCAGTGGGGGACTAGCGGCCTACAATGAGCAGTTCTTC CASSGGLAAYNEQFF
TRBJ1-1 few . TRBV6-5 TGTGCCAGCAGTTACTCGACAGTTATGAACACTGAAGCTTTCTTT CASSYSTVMNTEAFF
TRBJ2-5 . TRBD2 TRBV7-6 TGTGCCAGTCACCCTAGCGGGCAAGAGACCCAGTACTTC CASHPSGQETQYF
TRBJ1-4 few . TRBV21-1 TGTGCCAGCGGGACAGGGAGGTTGACTAATGAAAAACTGTTTTTT CASGTGRLTNEKLFF
TRBJ2-4 . TRBD2 TRBV7-9 TGTGCCAGCAGCCACACTAGCGGGGCCAAAAACATTCAGTACTTC CASSHTSGAKNIQYF